Shown below are 4 T cell receptor beta chains from a single sample sequenced in a study of T cells in Graves' hyperthyroidism and ophthalmopathy. Amplification targeted TCR beta CDR3 regions from RNA transcripts. When the TCR CDR3 underwent first-round RT-PCR, the HTBI primer set was used. From the multiplex PCR reads, TCRdb called clonotypes with MiXCR, one entry per CDR3 protein. The table records 360,000 or so distinct CDR3 sequences, less than 20% of them present only once. Sequencing was performed on blood. Every receptor here comes from a woman in her thirties or forties with Graves' ophthalmopathy.

This clonotype occurred many times. The chain couples TRBV12-3 or TRBV12-4 to TRBJ1-5, with D possibly being TRBD1 (5 bases). The CDR3 has 14 amino acids. The V end was cut by 6 bases, the J end by 0 bases, with 9 bases between. The CDR3 reads CASRMTDSNQPQHF. For the CDR3, the DNA is TGTGCCAGCAGGATGACAGATAGCAATCAGCCCCAGCATTTT.

This clonotype was seen ten or more times. The chain combines TRBV28 with TRBJ2-5; D call uncertain. Germline V gene data show CDR1 as MDHEN and CDR2 as SYDVKM. CDR3 length: 15 amino acids. The V gene lost 2 bases and the J gene lost 2 bases, with 12 bases spanning the gap. The CDR3 sequence is CASSLGLGRQETQYF. The CDR3 DNA follows: TGTGCCAGCAGTTTAGGGCTAGGCCGTCAAGAGACCCAGTACTTC.

This clonotype was seen a few times. This chain uses TRBV4-1 with TRBJ1-1; D is perhaps TRBD1 (5 bases). CDR3 size: 15 residues. Trimming took 3 bases from V and 1 from J, leaving 12 bases between them. The V gene's germline CDR1 is MGHRA and CDR2 YSYEKL. The CDR3 nucleotides read TGCGCCAGCAGCCACAGGGAGAGGGCGAACACTGAAGCTTTCTTT. This encodes CASSHRERANTEAFF.

This clonotype was detected many times. The chain links TRBV7-2 to TRBJ1-5; D call uncertain. CDR3 size: 12 residues. V shed 5 bases and J shed 9 bases, with 11 bases lying between them. Germline assignment: CDR1 SGHTA and CDR2 FQGNSA. CDR3 in DNA: TGTGCCAGCAGCCCGATGGTTGGGCCCCAGCATTTT. This codes for CASSPMVGPQHF.